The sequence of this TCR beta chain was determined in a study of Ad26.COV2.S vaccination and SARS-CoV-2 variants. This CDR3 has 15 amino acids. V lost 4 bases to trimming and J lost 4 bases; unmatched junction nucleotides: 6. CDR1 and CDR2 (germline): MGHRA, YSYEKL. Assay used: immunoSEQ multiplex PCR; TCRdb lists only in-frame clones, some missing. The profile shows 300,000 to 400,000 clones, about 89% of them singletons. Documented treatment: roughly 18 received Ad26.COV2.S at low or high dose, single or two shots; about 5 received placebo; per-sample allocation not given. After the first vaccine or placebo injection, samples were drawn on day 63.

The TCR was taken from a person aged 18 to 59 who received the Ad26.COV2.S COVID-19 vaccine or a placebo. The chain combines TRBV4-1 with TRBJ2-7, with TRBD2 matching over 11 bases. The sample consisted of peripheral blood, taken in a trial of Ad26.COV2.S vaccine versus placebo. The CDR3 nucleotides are TGCGCCAGCAGCCCCCAACTAGCGGGAGCTTACGAGCAGTACTTC. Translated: CASSPQLAGAYEQYF.